This T cell receptor (beta chain) was identified during a study of control samples from healthy donors and cancer patients. Sequencing was performed with immunoSEQ multiplex PCR; in TCRdb, only in-frame clones are kept and a portion is missing. This table has under 200,000 clones, roughly 95% appearing once. Germline V gene data show CDR1 as SGDLS and CDR2 as YYNGEE. With V trimmed by 0 bases and J by 3 bases, 9 bases remained unmatched. The CDR3 is made up of 17 amino acids. This clonotype originated in a woman younger than 45 in good health. This sequence joins TRBV9 and TRBJ2-7; 10 bases align to TRBD2. Sequenced input: blood. In nucleotides, the CDR3 is TGTGCCAGCAGCGTAGGTCTAGCGGGAGAGTGGGGCTACGAGCAGTACTTC. This codes for CASSVGLAGEWGYEQYF.